This is a list of T cell receptor beta chains from one sample in a study of tumor and adjacent non-tumor tissue in lung cancer. Via MiXCR, TCRdb re-called the multiplex PCR reads, giving one row per CDR3 protein. The data hold 120,000 to 150,000 distinct CDR3 sequences, with approximately 66% observed a single time. Sequencing was performed on lung tumor tissue. The origin of the receptors is a man aged 55 to 69 with small cell lung cancer. The CDR3 runs from the conserved cysteine through the conserved F or W. The order of the fields is V gene, CDR3 length, clone size, J gene, D gene, CDR3 protein, CDR3 DNA. D genes are given only for firm matches. Clone size, where shown, is once, few, many, or a class for clones that have expanded.

TRBV4-1	16	.	TRBJ2-2	.	CASSRLAGTNTEELFF	TGCGCCAGCAGCCGTCTTGCGGGGACGAACACCGAGGAGCTGTTTTTT
TRBV4-1	15	once	TRBJ1-1	.	CASSQEIAMSTEASF	TGCGCCAGCAGCCAAGAGATCGCCATGAGCACTGAAGCTTCCTTT
TRBV20-1	14	.	TRBJ2-7	.	CSATSARNLGEQYF	TGCAGTGCTACTTCGGCGCGGAACCTAGGCGAGCAGTACTTC
TRBV5-1	13	.	TRBJ2-3	.	CASSGGRRDTQYF	TGCGCCAGCAGTGGTGGGAGAAGAGATACGCAGTATTTT
TRBV29-1	11	.	TRBJ2-1	.	CSAATGDEQFF	TGCAGCGCTGCGACCGGCGATGAGCAGTTCTTC
TRBV5-4	15	few	TRBJ2-7	.	CASSPETSRSYEQYF	TGTGCCAGCAGCCCTGAGACGTCGAGATCCTACGAGCAGTACTTC
TRBV20-1	13	.	TRBJ1-3	.	CSVREGSGNTIYF	TGCAGTGTTAGAGAGGGGAGCGGAAACACCATATATTTT
TRBV11-2	17	once	TRBJ2-3	TRBD2	CASSHYLAGSTTDTQYF	TGTGCCAGCAGCCATTACCTAGCGGGATCAACCACAGATACGCAGTATTTC
TRBV6-1	13	many	TRBJ2-3	TRBD2	CASLAGGTDTQYF	TGTGCCAGCTTAGCGGGGGGCACAGATACGCAGTATTTT
TRBV6-5	14	.	TRBJ2-5	.	CASNSQGTQETQYF	TGTGCCAGCAATTCTCAGGGGACCCAGGAGACCCAGTACTTC
TRBV29-1	11	.	TRBJ2-3	.	CSAASGDTQYF	TGCAGCGCGGCCAGCGGGGATACGCAGTATTTT
TRBV12-3/TRBV12-4	16	.	TRBJ2-3	TRBD2	CASSQIAGGGTDTQYF	TGTGCCAGCAGCCAGATAGCGGGAGGTGGCACAGATACGCAGTATTTT
TRBV20-1	14	many	TRBJ2-2	TRBD2	CSARLAGGTGELFF	TGCAGTGCAAGGCTAGCGGGAGGTACCGGGGAGCTGTTTTTT
TRBV11-3	16	.	TRBJ1-5	.	CVSSFWSNLAGDTQHF	TGTGTCAGCAGCTTTTGGAGTAACCTAGCAGGGGATACGCAGCATTTT
TRBV29-1	13	many	TRBJ2-1	.	CSVRPTTGNEQFF	TGCAGCGTAAGACCCACAACGGGCAATGAGCAGTTCTTC
TRBV20-1	12	.	TRBJ2-5	.	CSVRGSAETQYF	TGCAGTGTTAGAGGGAGCGCAGAGACCCAGTACTTC
TRBV11-2	13	.	TRBJ2-5	.	CANRPVSQEIQYF	TGTGCCAACAGACCCGTAAGCCAAGAGATCCAGTACTTC
TRBV20-1	14	few	TRBJ2-2	TRBD1	CSARTGGRTGELFF	TGCAGTGCTCGGACAGGGGGTAGGACCGGGGAGCTGTTTTTT
TRBV4-1	16	.	TRBJ2-3	TRBD1	CSSSQDKGARTDTQYF	TGTTCCAGCAGCCAAGATAAGGGGGCGAGGACAGATACGCAGTATTTT
TRBV5-5	14	.	TRBJ1-5	.	CASSLDKAYQPQHF	TGTGCCAGCAGCCTAGACAAGGCATATCAGCCCCAGCATTTT
TRBV28	14	.	TRBJ2-3	TRBD2	CVSKAGGPKDTQYF	TGTGTCAGCAAAGCGGGAGGGCCAAAAGATACGCAGTATTTT
TRBV5-1	15	.	TRBJ2-2	.	CASSFMSFQTGELFF	TGCGCCAGCAGCTTTATGTCATTCCAGACCGGGGAGCTGTTTTTT
TRBV30	14	.	TRBJ2-7	.	CSWSRGLAGLEQYF	TGTTCCTGGTCTCGGGGACTGGCGGGACTCGAGCAGTACTTC
TRBV6-5	15	.	TRBJ2-2	.	CASSYESGAGGELFF	TGTGCCAGCAGTTACGAGTCGGGAGCGGGCGGGGAGCTGTTTTTT
TRBV6-1	11	many	TRBJ1-4	TRBD1	CASHRGEKLFF	TGTGCCAGCCACAGGGGCGAAAAACTGTTTTTT
TRBV11-1	16	medium-sized	TRBJ2-3	TRBD1	CASSSARDRNTDTQYF	TGTGCCAGCAGCTCAGCGCGGGACAGGAACACAGATACGCAGTATTTT
TRBV29-1	13	many	TRBJ2-3	TRBD1	CSALQGGTDTQYF	TGCAGCGCTCTTCAGGGGGGCACAGATACGCAGTATTTT
TRBV5-1	16	many	TRBJ1-1	TRBD1	CASSLGLRQGKTEAFF	TGCGCCAGCAGCTTGGGCCTACGACAGGGAAAGACTGAAGCTTTCTTT
TRBV12-3/TRBV12-4	16	.	TRBJ2-2	TRBD1	CASSRSQGPWTGELFF	TGTGCCAGCAGCCGCTCACAGGGGCCGTGGACCGGGGAGCTGTTTTTT
TRBV18	14	.	TRBJ1-2	.	CASSPSAHEGGYTF	TGTGCCAGCTCACCTTCAGCCCACGAGGGTGGCTACACCTTC
TRBV4-1	13	many	TRBJ2-3	.	CASSPQTGDTQYF	TGCGCCAGCAGCCCCCAGACCGGAGATACGCAGTATTTT
TRBV28	13	.	TRBJ2-3	TRBD1	CTSSKTGIDTQYF	TGTACCAGCAGTAAGACAGGGATCGATACGCAGTATTTT
TRBV20-1	15	few	TRBJ2-7	TRBD2	CSANLGLAGGEEQYF	TGCAGTGCTAATCTGGGACTAGCGGGAGGAGAGGAGCAGTACTTC
TRBV11-2	16	.	TRBJ2-7	TRBD1	CASSLATGDLSYKQYF	TGTGCCAGCAGCTTAGCTACAGGGGACCTCTCTTACAAGCAGTACTTC
TRBV4-1	19	few	TRBJ2-3	TRBD2	CASSQDSLAGIGRADTQYF	TGCGCCAGCAGCCAAGATTCGCTAGCGGGGATCGGGCGGGCAGATACGCAGTATTTT
TRBV24-1	16	.	TRBJ2-3	.	CTASDVRDVSTDTQYF	TGTACCGCCAGTGATGTCCGGGACGTTAGCACAGATACGCAGTATTTT
TRBV29-1	14	.	TRBJ2-6	.	CSVDMGSGANVLTF	TGCAGCGTTGATATGGGGTCTGGGGCCAACGTCCTGACTTTC
TRBV20-1	14	.	TRBJ1-5	.	CTARSSGGNEPQHF	TGCACTGCCCGGAGCTCCGGGGGCAATGAGCCCCAGCATTTT
TRBV12-3/TRBV12-4	14	.	TRBJ1-2	TRBD1	CASSSLGTGGDYTF	TGTGCCAGCAGTAGCCTCGGGACAGGAGGAGACTACACCTTC
TRBV7-9	17	.	TRBJ1-2	.	CASSRSATGRRHYGYTF	TGTGCCAGCAGCCGATCAGCGACAGGTCGCCGGCACTATGGCTACACCTTC